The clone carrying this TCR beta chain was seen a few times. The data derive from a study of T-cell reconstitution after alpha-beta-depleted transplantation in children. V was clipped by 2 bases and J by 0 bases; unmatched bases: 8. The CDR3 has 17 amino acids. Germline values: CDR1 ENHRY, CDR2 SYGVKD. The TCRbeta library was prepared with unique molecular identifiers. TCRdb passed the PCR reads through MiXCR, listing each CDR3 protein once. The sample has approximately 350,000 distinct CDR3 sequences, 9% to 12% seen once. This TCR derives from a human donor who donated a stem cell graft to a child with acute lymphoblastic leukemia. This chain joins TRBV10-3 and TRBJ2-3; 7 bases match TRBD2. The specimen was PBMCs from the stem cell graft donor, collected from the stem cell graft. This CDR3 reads CAISEPGAGESTDTQYF. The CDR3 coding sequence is TGTGCCATCAGTGAGCCTGGGGCGGGAGAGAGCACAGATACGCAGTATTTT.